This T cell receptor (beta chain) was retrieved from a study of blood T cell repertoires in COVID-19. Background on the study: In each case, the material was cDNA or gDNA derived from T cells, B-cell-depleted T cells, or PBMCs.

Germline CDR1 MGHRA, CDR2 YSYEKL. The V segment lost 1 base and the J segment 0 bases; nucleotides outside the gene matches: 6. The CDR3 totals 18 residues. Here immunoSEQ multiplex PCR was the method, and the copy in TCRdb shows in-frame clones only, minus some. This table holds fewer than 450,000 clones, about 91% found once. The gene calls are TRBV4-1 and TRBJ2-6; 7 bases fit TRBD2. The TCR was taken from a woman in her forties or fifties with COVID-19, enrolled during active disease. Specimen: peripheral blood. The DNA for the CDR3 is TGCGCCAGCAGCCAAGTTTGGGAGGGATTCTCTGGGGCCAACGTCCTGACTTTC. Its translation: CASSQVWEGFSGANVLTF.